These T cell receptor beta chains were read from a single sample in a study of blood T cells in healthy people across ages. TCRdb used MiXCR to reprocess the 5' RACE reads, holding one entry per CDR3 protein. The data contain around 940,000 distinct CDR3 sequences, roughly half of them seen just once; the ten biggest clones take up about 20%. Material for sequencing was blood. The receptor source for this set is an older woman in good health. The CDR3 runs from the conserved cysteine through the conserved F or W. D genes are given only for firm matches. Clone sizes are given selectively: once, few, many, or a class where the clone is expanded.

D,size,V,J,DNA,CDR3
NA,NA,TRBV5-5,TRBJ2-2,TGTGCCAGCAGGGGGGAGTGGACCGGGGAGCTGTTTTTT,CASRGEWTGELFF
NA,NA,TRBV28,TRBJ1-2,TGTGCCAGCAGTTTAAGTGTGGGGCCTAATGGCTACACCTTC,CASSLSVGPNGYTF
NA,NA,TRBV27,TRBJ2-7,TGTGCCAGCAGATCCTACTTACAGGGTTTGAGATGGGACTACGAGCAGTACTTC,CASRSYLQGLRWDYEQYF
NA,few,TRBV10-3,TRBJ1-5,TGTGCCATCAGTGCCCAGTCGCCTAGCAATCAGCCCCAGCATTTT,CAISAQSPSNQPQHF
NA,NA,TRBV15,TRBJ2-5,TGTGCCACCAGCAGAGATATCGCGGGAGAGACCCAGTACTTC,CATSRDIAGETQYF
NA,NA,TRBV4-2,TRBJ2-2,TGTGCCAGCAGCCAACTCGGCGTTAGGGCCTGGACCGGGGAGCTGTTTTTT,CASSQLGVRAWTGELFF
NA,few,TRBV4-1,TRBJ2-7,TGCGCCAGCAGCCACCCAGGGGTCTACGAGCAGTACTTC,CASSHPGVYEQYF
TRBD2,NA,TRBV4-1,TRBJ2-3,TGCGCCAGCAGCCAACGCCCGACTAGCAGACTGGAGGATACGCAGTATTTT,CASSQRPTSRLEDTQYF
NA,few,TRBV9,TRBJ2-3,TGTGCCAGCAGCGTCACGAGAAGCACAGATACGCAGTATTTT,CASSVTRSTDTQYF
NA,NA,TRBV7-2,TRBJ2-7,TGTGCCAGCAGCTTATGGCGGGACGAGCAGTACTTC,CASSLWRDEQYF
NA,few,TRBV6-2/TRBV6-3,TRBJ1-6,TGTGCCAGCAGTTACTCGCCCGGAACTCACTCACCCCTCCACTTT,CASSYSPGTHSPLHF
NA,NA,TRBV27,TRBJ1-1,TGTGCCAGCAGGGGGGGACTCCTCCAGACTGAAGCTTTCTTT,CASRGGLLQTEAFF
NA,NA,TRBV20-1,TRBJ1-5,TGCAGTGCTCCCCTAAGAGGGGGCAATCAGCCCCAGCATTTT,CSAPLRGGNQPQHF
TRBD1,NA,TRBV5-1,TRBJ2-6,TGCGCCAGCAGCGGACAGGTTTCTGGGGCCAACGTCCTGACTTTC,CASSGQVSGANVLTF
NA,few,TRBV2,TRBJ2-7,TGTGCCAGCAGTCCGGCCGGGGGCAGGGGCTACGAGCAGTACTTC,CASSPAGGRGYEQYF
NA,few,TRBV27,TRBJ1-5,TGTGCCAGCAGTTTATTGGTTGGGCAGCCCCAGCATTTT,CASSLLVGQPQHF
NA,NA,TRBV28,TRBJ1-1,TGTGCCAGCAGCTCCCTGGACCCACTAAAACGAAACACTGAAGCTTTCTTT,CASSSLDPLKRNTEAFF
NA,NA,TRBV7-2,TRBJ2-5,TGTGCCAGCAGCGCAGTAAGGGAGACCCAGTACTTC,CASSAVRETQYF
TRBD2,few,TRBV24-1,TRBJ2-1,TGTGCCACCAGTGATAGCGGGAGGGCCGGTAATGAGCAGTTCTTC,CATSDSGRAGNEQFF
NA,NA,TRBV6-4,TRBJ2-1,TGTGCCAGCAGTGTCGGTGTCGGCTCCTACAATGAGCAGTTCTTC,CASSVGVGSYNEQFF
NA,NA,TRBV7-2,TRBJ1-2,TGTGCCAGCAGCCTCGGGGCAGGGTATAGCTACACCTTC,CASSLGAGYSYTF
NA,NA,TRBV5-1,TRBJ2-7,TGCGCCAGCAGCCCACTGTCTCTTACGGGAGTAGGAGGCTACGAGCAGTACTTC,CASSPLSLTGVGGYEQYF
NA,few,TRBV5-6,TRBJ1-2,TGTGCCAGCAGCTTGTACTTGGGGGCGACCAACTATGGCTACACCTTC,CASSLYLGATNYGYTF
NA,NA,TRBV9,TRBJ1-1,TGTGCCAGCAGCTTTTCGGATGGAGGGGGTTCCCAAGCTTTCTTT,CASSFSDGGGSQAFF